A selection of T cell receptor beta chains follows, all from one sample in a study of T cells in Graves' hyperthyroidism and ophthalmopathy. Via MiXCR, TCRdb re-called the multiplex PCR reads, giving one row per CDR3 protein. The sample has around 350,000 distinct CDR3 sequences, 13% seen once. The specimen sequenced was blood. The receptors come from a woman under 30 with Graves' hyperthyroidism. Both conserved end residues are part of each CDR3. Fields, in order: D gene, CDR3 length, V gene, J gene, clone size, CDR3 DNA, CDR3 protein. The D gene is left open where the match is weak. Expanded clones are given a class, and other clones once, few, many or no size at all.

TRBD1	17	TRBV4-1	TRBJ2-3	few	TGCGCCAGCAGCCACGCCCGGGACAGGGGACCCACAGATACGCAGTATTTT	CASSHARDRGPTDTQYF
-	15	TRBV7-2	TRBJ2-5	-	TGTGCCAGCAGCTTTTTTTTTGGGAGTAAAGAGACCCAGTACTTC	CASSFFFGSKETQYF
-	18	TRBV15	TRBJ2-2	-	TGTGCCACCAGCAGTATATTCGGGGCGAACAAGAACACCGGGGAGCTGTTTTTT	CATSSIFGANKNTGELFF
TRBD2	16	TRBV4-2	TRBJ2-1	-	TGTGCCAGCAGCCAAGACCGACTAGCGGGAGGGGGAGAGCAGTTCTTC	CASSQDRLAGGGEQFF
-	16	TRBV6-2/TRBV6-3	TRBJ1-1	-	TGTGCCAGCAGGACTCCCCCACTAGGGATGAACACTGAAGCTTTCTTT	CASRTPPLGMNTEAFF
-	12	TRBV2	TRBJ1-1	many	TGTGCCAGCGAGGGGGAGGACACTGAAGCTTTCTTT	CASEGEDTEAFF
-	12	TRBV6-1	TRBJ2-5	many	TGTGCCAGCAGTACGGGGGGCGAGACCCAGTACTTC	CASSTGGETQYF
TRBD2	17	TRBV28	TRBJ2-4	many	TGTGCCAGCAGCCTTTCGACTAGCGGGAGCTCCAAAAACATTCAGTACTTC	CASSLSTSGSSKNIQYF
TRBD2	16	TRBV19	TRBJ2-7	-	TGTGCCAGTAGTATAGGACTAGCGACCACCGGGTACGAGCAGTACTTC	CASSIGLATTGYEQYF
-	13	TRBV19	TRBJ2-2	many	TGTGCCAGTAGTATAGGTCCGGTCGGGGAGCTGTTTTTT	CASSIGPVGELFF
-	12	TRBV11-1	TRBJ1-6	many	TGTGCCAGCAGCTTCTCTAATTCACCCCTCCACTTT	CASSFSNSPLHF
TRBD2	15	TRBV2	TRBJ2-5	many	TGTGCCAGCGGAGTAGCGGGAGGGCCGGGGGAGACCCAGTACTTC	CASGVAGGPGETQYF
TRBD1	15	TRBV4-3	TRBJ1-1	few	TGCGCCAGCAGCCAGCAGACAGGGGCGAACACTGAAGCTTTCTTT	CASSQQTGANTEAFF
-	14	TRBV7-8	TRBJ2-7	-	TGTGCCAGCAGCTTAGAACCACGGCTTTATGAGCAGTACTTC	CASSLEPRLYEQYF
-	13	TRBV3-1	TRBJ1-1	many	TGTGCCAGCAGCCAAGAGGAAAGGACTGAAGCTTTCTTT	CASSQEERTEAFF
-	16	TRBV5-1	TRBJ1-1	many	TGCGCCAGCAGCTTGGACCCCCTGGGGGCTGACACTGAAGCTTTCTTT	CASSLDPLGADTEAFF
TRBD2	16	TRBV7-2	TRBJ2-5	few	TGTGCCAGCAGCTTAGCGGGGGGGAATATCCAAGAGACCCAGTACTTC	CASSLAGGNIQETQYF
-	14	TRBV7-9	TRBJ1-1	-	TGTGCCAGCGCTTATCCGGGCGCCAACATGGAAGCTTTCTTT	CASAYPGANMEAFF
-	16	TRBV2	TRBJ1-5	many	TGTGCCAGCAGGAAGAGCAGGGGAAGGGTGGGACAGCCCCAGCATTTT	CASRKSRGRVGQPQHF
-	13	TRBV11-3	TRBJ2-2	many	TGTGCCAGCAGCTTTTGGAGCACCGGGGAGCTGTTTTTT	CASSFWSTGELFF
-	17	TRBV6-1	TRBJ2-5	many	TGTGCCAGCAGTGAAGCGCTTCCGGGACCGAGCGTGGAGACCCAGTACTTC	CASSEALPGPSVETQYF
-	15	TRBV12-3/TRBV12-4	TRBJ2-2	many	TGTGCCAGCAGTTTAAGTCAGGGAAACACCGGGGAGCTGTTTTTT	CASSLSQGNTGELFF
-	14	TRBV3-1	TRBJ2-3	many	TGTGCCAGCAGCCAAGATCGGATTTTAGATACGCAGTATTTT	CASSQDRILDTQYF
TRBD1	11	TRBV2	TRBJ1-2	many	TGTGCCACCCAGTTGTTCACCGGGACAGCCTTC	CATQLFTGTAF
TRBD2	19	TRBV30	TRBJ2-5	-	TGTGCCTGGAGGAGTGGCCTAGCGGGAGGCTCCGCGGGGGTAGAGACCCAGTACTTC	CAWRSGLAGGSAGVETQYF
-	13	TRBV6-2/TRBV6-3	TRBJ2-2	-	TGTGCCAGCAGTTACACCACTAGCGGGGAGCTGTTTTTT	CASSYTTSGELFF
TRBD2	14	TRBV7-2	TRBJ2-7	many	TGTGCCAGCAGCTCTCTAGCGGGCCCCTACGAGCAGTACTTC	CASSSLAGPYEQYF
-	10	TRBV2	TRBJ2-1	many	TGTGCCAACCGACAGAACACTCAGTTCTTC	CANRQNTQFF
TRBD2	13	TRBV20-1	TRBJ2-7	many	TGCAGCGAACGACTAGCGGGGGGCTACGAGCAGTACTTC	CSERLAGGYEQYF
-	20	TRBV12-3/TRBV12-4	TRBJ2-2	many	TGTGCCAGCAGTCCCACTCGCCACGGGACGGCAAGACAACTCACCGGGGAGCTGTTTTTT	CASSPTRHGTARQLTGELFF
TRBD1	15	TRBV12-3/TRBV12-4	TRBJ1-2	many	TGTGCCAGCAGCTCCCCACGACAGGGGATCAATGGCTACACCTTC	CASSSPRQGINGYTF
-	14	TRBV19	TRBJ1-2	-	TGTGCCAGTAGTATAGATGGGGGATTCCATGGCTACACCTTC	CASSIDGGFHGYTF
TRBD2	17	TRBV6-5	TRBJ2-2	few	TGTGCCAGCAGTTACTCGTCTGGACTAGCGGGAGGCGGGGAGCTGTTTTTT	CASSYSSGLAGGGELFF
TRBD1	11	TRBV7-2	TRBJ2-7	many	TGTGCCAGCAGCGGGACAGACGAGCAGTACTTC	CASSGTDEQYF
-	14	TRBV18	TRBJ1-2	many	TGTGCCAGCTCAACGCCTCTTGGTTCGCGAGGCTACACCTTC	CASSTPLGSRGYTF
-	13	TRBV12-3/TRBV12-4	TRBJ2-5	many	TGTGCCAGCAGTTTAAAACAGACAGAGACCCAGTACTTC	CASSLKQTETQYF
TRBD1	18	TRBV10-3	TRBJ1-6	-	TGTGCCATCAAGAACGGGACAGGGGTATTACCCTATAATTCACCCCTCCACTTT	CAIKNGTGVLPYNSPLHF
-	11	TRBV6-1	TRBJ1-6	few	TGTGCCAGCACTAATAATTCACCCCTCCACTTT	CASTNNSPLHF
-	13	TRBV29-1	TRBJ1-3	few	TGCAGCGCCCGGGACATAGCTGGAAACACCATATATTTT	CSARDIAGNTIYF
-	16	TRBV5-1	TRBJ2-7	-	TGCGCCAGCAGCCCTAACTCCGGGACCTCCACCTACGAGCAGTACTTC	CASSPNSGTSTYEQYF
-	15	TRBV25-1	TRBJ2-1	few	TGTGCCAGCAGTGTTTGGAGGGCCAATGGCAATGAGCAGTTCTTC	CASSVWRANGNEQFF
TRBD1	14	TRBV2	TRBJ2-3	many	TGTGCCAGCAGCGAGGGACAGGGTGAGGATACGCAGTATTTT	CASSEGQGEDTQYF